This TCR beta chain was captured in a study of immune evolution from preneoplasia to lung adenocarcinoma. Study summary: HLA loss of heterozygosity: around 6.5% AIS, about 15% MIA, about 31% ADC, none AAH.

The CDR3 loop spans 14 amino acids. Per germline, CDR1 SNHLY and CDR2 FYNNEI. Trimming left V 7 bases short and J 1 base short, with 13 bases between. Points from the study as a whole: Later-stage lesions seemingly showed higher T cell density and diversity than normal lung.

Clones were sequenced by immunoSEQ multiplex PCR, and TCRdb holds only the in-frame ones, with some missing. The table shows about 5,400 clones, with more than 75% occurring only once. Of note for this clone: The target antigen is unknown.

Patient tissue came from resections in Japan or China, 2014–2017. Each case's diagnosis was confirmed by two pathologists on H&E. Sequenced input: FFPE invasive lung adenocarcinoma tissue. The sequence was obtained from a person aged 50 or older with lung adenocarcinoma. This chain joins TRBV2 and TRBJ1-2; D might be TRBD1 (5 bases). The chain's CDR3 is CASTGDSLNYGYTF. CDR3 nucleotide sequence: TGTGCCAGCACGGGCGACAGCCTTAACTATGGCTACACCTTC.